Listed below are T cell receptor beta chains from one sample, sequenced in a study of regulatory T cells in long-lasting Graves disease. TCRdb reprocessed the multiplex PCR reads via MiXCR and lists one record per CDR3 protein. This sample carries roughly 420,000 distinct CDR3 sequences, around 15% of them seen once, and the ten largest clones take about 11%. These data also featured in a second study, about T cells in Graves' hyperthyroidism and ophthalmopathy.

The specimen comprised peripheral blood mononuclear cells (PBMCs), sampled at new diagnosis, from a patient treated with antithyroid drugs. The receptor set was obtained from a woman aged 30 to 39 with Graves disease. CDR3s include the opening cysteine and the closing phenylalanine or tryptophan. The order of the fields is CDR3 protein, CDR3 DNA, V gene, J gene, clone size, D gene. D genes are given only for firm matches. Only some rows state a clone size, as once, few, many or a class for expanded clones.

CDR3 protein: CASSFQPQHF
CDR3 DNA: TGTGCCAGCAGTTTCCAGCCCCAGCATTTT
V gene: TRBV28
J gene: TRBJ1-5
clone size: many
D gene: .

CDR3 protein: CASSEFYRVRSPLHF
CDR3 DNA: TGTGCCAGCAGTGAATTTTACAGGGTTCGGTCACCCCTCCACTTT
V gene: TRBV2
J gene: TRBJ1-6
clone size: many
D gene: .

CDR3 protein: CASSVLAGGPFVPGELFF
CDR3 DNA: TGTGCCAGCAGTGTACTAGCGGGAGGGCCTTTTGTACCCGGGGAGCTGTTTTTT
V gene: TRBV27
J gene: TRBJ2-2
clone size: .
D gene: TRBD2

CDR3 protein: CASRPASGRSYEQYF
CDR3 DNA: TGTGCCAGCAGACCGGCTAGCGGGAGGAGCTACGAGCAGTACTTC
V gene: TRBV7-9
J gene: TRBJ2-7
clone size: many
D gene: TRBD2

CDR3 protein: CASSAGQGTDTQYF
CDR3 DNA: TGTGCCAGCAGCGCGGGACAGGGCACAGATACGCAGTATTTT
V gene: TRBV9
J gene: TRBJ2-3
clone size: many
D gene: TRBD1

CDR3 protein: CASSLEVGASSETQYF
CDR3 DNA: TGTGCCAGCAGCTTAGAGGTGGGAGCTAGCAGCGAGACCCAGTACTTC
V gene: TRBV13
J gene: TRBJ2-5
clone size: few
D gene: .

CDR3 protein: CASSLLISTDTQYF
CDR3 DNA: TGTGCCAGCAGTCTTCTAATTAGCACAGATACGCAGTATTTT
V gene: TRBV6-2/TRBV6-3
J gene: TRBJ2-3
clone size: .
D gene: .

CDR3 protein: CASSKTLPLETQYF
CDR3 DNA: TGTGCCAGCAGTAAAACCCTCCCTCTGGAGACCCAGTACTTC
V gene: TRBV6-2/TRBV6-3
J gene: TRBJ2-5
clone size: many
D gene: .

CDR3 protein: CASSPPWRRGAGELFF
CDR3 DNA: TGTGCCAGCAGCCCTCCTTGGCGGAGGGGGGCCGGGGAGCTGTTTTTT
V gene: TRBV7-2
J gene: TRBJ2-2
clone size: few
D gene: .

CDR3 protein: CASSLTLQAGGDTQYF
CDR3 DNA: TGTGCCAGCTCACTTACCCTCCAAGCGGGAGGAGATACGCAGTATTTT
V gene: TRBV18
J gene: TRBJ2-3
clone size: many
D gene: TRBD2

CDR3 protein: CASSLSGQGYNEQFF
CDR3 DNA: TGTGCCAGCAGTTTATCTGGACAGGGGTACAATGAGCAGTTCTTC
V gene: TRBV27
J gene: TRBJ2-1
clone size: .
D gene: TRBD1

CDR3 protein: CASSQRGDYEQYF
CDR3 DNA: TGTGCCAGCAGCCAACGGGGGGACTACGAGCAGTACTTC
V gene: TRBV7-3
J gene: TRBJ2-7
clone size: .
D gene: TRBD2

CDR3 protein: CASSSTGQNQPQHF
CDR3 DNA: TGTGCCAGCAGCTCTACGGGACAGAATCAGCCCCAGCATTTT
V gene: TRBV7-9
J gene: TRBJ1-5
clone size: .
D gene: TRBD1

CDR3 protein: CASGAGIDEQFF
CDR3 DNA: TGTGCCTCCGGGGCCGGGATTGATGAGCAGTTCTTC
V gene: TRBV7-3
J gene: TRBJ2-1
clone size: many
D gene: .

CDR3 protein: CASGTTSGYTDTQYF
CDR3 DNA: TGTGCTAGTGGTACAACTAGCGGGTACACAGATACGCAGTATTTT
V gene: TRBV12-5
J gene: TRBJ2-3
clone size: many
D gene: TRBD2

CDR3 protein: CASSQVQIRDTQYF
CDR3 DNA: TGTGCCAGCAGCCAAGTTCAGATCCGGGATACGCAGTATTTT
V gene: TRBV14
J gene: TRBJ2-3
clone size: .
D gene: .

CDR3 protein: CASSLFGREIFSGQSSYNEQFF
CDR3 DNA: TGTGCCAGCAGCTTATTTGGCAGGGAGATTTTTAGCGGGCAGAGCTCCTACAATGAGCAGTTCTTC
V gene: TRBV7-2
J gene: TRBJ2-1
clone size: .
D gene: TRBD2

CDR3 protein: CSARWGGHEQYF
CDR3 DNA: TGCAGTGCTAGATGGGGGGGACACGAGCAGTACTTC
V gene: TRBV20-1
J gene: TRBJ2-7
clone size: .
D gene: TRBD2

CDR3 protein: CASSQPGTAHGGYTF
CDR3 DNA: TGCGCCAGCAGCCAACCCGGGACAGCTCATGGAGGCTACACCTTC
V gene: TRBV4-1
J gene: TRBJ1-2
clone size: few
D gene: TRBD1

CDR3 protein: CASSTDPGNNQPQHF
CDR3 DNA: TGTGCCAGCAGTACCGATCCAGGGAACAATCAGCCCCAGCATTTT
V gene: TRBV28
J gene: TRBJ1-5
clone size: many
D gene: .

CDR3 protein: CASSQETSGSLEETQYF
CDR3 DNA: TGTGCCAGCAGCCAAGAGACTAGCGGGAGTCTAGAGGAGACCCAGTACTTC
V gene: TRBV4-2
J gene: TRBJ2-5
clone size: many
D gene: TRBD2

CDR3 protein: CASTSDGVSPHGYTF
CDR3 DNA: TGCGCCAGCACCTCCGACGGAGTTTCGCCCCATGGCTACACCTTC
V gene: TRBV4-3
J gene: TRBJ1-2
clone size: .
D gene: .

CDR3 protein: CASNGRPQETQYF
CDR3 DNA: TGTGCCAGCAATGGGCGGCCCCAAGAGACCCAGTACTTC
V gene: TRBV28
J gene: TRBJ2-5
clone size: many
D gene: .

CDR3 protein: CASRDVGTGANTGELFF
CDR3 DNA: TGTGCCAGCAGGGACGTAGGGACCGGCGCGAACACCGGGGAGCTGTTTTTT
V gene: TRBV3-1
J gene: TRBJ2-2
clone size: many
D gene: .

CDR3 protein: CASSYSTRRVLGRAYEQYF
CDR3 DNA: TGTGCCAGCAGCTATTCGACTAGGCGGGTGCTGGGTAGGGCCTACGAGCAGTACTTC
V gene: TRBV11-2
J gene: TRBJ2-7
clone size: many
D gene: .

CDR3 protein: CASSLGVGLGQETQYF
CDR3 DNA: TGTGCCAGCAGCTTAGGCGTCGGGCTTGGGCAAGAGACCCAGTACTTC
V gene: TRBV7-9
J gene: TRBJ2-5
clone size: many
D gene: .

CDR3 protein: CSVGLVGPDTQYF
CDR3 DNA: TGCAGCGTTGGACTAGTGGGACCAGATACGCAGTATTTT
V gene: TRBV29-1
J gene: TRBJ2-3
clone size: few
D gene: .

CDR3 protein: CASRRAGTEAFF
CDR3 DNA: TGTGCCAGCAGGCGTGCGGGAACAGAAGCTTTCTTT
V gene: TRBV5-6
J gene: TRBJ1-1
clone size: many
D gene: .

CDR3 protein: CASSLVGTASHEQYF
CDR3 DNA: TGTGCCAGCAGCTTGGTTGGGACAGCCTCCCACGAGCAGTACTTC
V gene: TRBV5-5
J gene: TRBJ2-7
clone size: .
D gene: TRBD1

CDR3 protein: CASSLVRQGYGYTF
CDR3 DNA: TGTGCCAGCAGCTTAGTGAGACAGGGCTATGGCTACACCTTC
V gene: TRBV7-2
J gene: TRBJ1-2
clone size: many
D gene: TRBD1

CDR3 protein: CASGLGGGYNEQFF
CDR3 DNA: TGTGCTAGTGGTTTGGGGGGGGGTTACAATGAGCAGTTCTTC
V gene: TRBV12-5
J gene: TRBJ2-1
clone size: .
D gene: TRBD2

CDR3 protein: CAITGQGGHYGYTF
CDR3 DNA: TGTGCCATCACTGGACAGGGGGGCCACTATGGCTACACCTTC
V gene: TRBV10-3
J gene: TRBJ1-2
clone size: many
D gene: TRBD1

CDR3 protein: CASSLESYSNNEQFF
CDR3 DNA: TGTGCCAGCAGCTTGGAGAGCTACTCGAACAATGAGCAGTTCTTC
V gene: TRBV11-2
J gene: TRBJ2-1
clone size: many
D gene: .

CDR3 protein: CASRLGGSDEQYF
CDR3 DNA: TGTGCCAGCAGATTGGGAGGGAGTGACGAGCAGTACTTC
V gene: TRBV27
J gene: TRBJ2-7
clone size: many
D gene: TRBD2

CDR3 protein: CASSFLAGVSYNEQFF
CDR3 DNA: TGTGCCAGCAGTTTTCTAGCGGGAGTTAGCTACAATGAGCAGTTCTTC
V gene: TRBV28
J gene: TRBJ2-1
clone size: many
D gene: TRBD2

CDR3 protein: CASGRDSGEQYF
CDR3 DNA: TGTGCCAGCGGTCGGGACTCCGGCGAGCAGTACTTC
V gene: TRBV6-1
J gene: TRBJ2-7
clone size: many
D gene: .

CDR3 protein: CASSILAGTGVYEQYF
CDR3 DNA: TGTGCCAGCAGCATTTTAGCGGGGACAGGGGTCTACGAGCAGTACTTC
V gene: TRBV11-2
J gene: TRBJ2-7
clone size: .
D gene: TRBD1

CDR3 protein: CSAIPEYPYGDTQYF
CDR3 DNA: TGCAGTGCTATCCCCGAATACCCCTATGGAGATACGCAGTATTTT
V gene: TRBV20-1
J gene: TRBJ2-3
clone size: .
D gene: .

CDR3 protein: CASSFSRGLADSTDTQYF
CDR3 DNA: TGTGCCAGCAGCTTCTCGCGGGGACTAGCTGACAGCACAGATACGCAGTATTTT
V gene: TRBV7-2
J gene: TRBJ2-3
clone size: many
D gene: TRBD2

CDR3 protein: CATSGDSDEQYF
CDR3 DNA: TGTGCCACCAGTGGAGATTCGGACGAGCAGTACTTC
V gene: TRBV24-1
J gene: TRBJ2-7
clone size: .
D gene: .

CDR3 protein: CASSLSSEGLSSYEQYF
CDR3 DNA: TGTGCCAGCAGTTTGAGTAGCGAGGGACTTAGCTCCTACGAGCAGTACTTC
V gene: TRBV28
J gene: TRBJ2-7
clone size: many
D gene: .

CDR3 protein: CSAREDNTEAFF
CDR3 DNA: TGCAGTGCTAGAGAAGACAACACTGAAGCTTTCTTT
V gene: TRBV20-1
J gene: TRBJ1-1
clone size: many
D gene: .

CDR3 protein: CASSKGEGRGGGEQFF
CDR3 DNA: TGTGCCAGCAGCAAAGGGGAAGGCAGGGGAGGTGGTGAGCAGTTCTTC
V gene: TRBV7-9
J gene: TRBJ2-1
clone size: many
D gene: .

CDR3 protein: CASSLHIRGPEQYF
CDR3 DNA: TGCGCCAGCAGCTTGCATATTCGGGGCCCAGAGCAGTATTTT
V gene: TRBV5-1
J gene: TRBJ2-3
clone size: .
D gene: .

CDR3 protein: CSRRGFDEQFF
CDR3 DNA: TGCAGCCGCCGGGGTTTCGATGAGCAGTTCTTC
V gene: TRBV20-1
J gene: TRBJ2-1
clone size: .
D gene: .

CDR3 protein: CSARSGQGLFMNTEAIF
CDR3 DNA: TGCAGTGCTAGATCGGGACAGGGCCTATTCATGAACACTGAAGCTATCTTT
V gene: TRBV20-1
J gene: TRBJ1-1
clone size: few
D gene: TRBD1

CDR3 protein: CASSPIDGQFNQPQHF
CDR3 DNA: TGTGCCAGCAGCCCAATCGATGGACAGTTCAATCAGCCCCAGCATTTT
V gene: TRBV7-9
J gene: TRBJ1-5
clone size: .
D gene: .

CDR3 protein: CASSEAGGYEQYF
CDR3 DNA: TGTGCCAGCAGCGAAGCAGGGGGCTACGAGCAGTACTTC
V gene: TRBV9
J gene: TRBJ2-7
clone size: many
D gene: TRBD1

CDR3 protein: CASSPPNSPLHF
CDR3 DNA: TGTGCCAGCAGTCCTCCGAATTCACCCCTCCACTTT
V gene: TRBV28
J gene: TRBJ1-6
clone size: many
D gene: .

CDR3 protein: CASSRTINTQYF
CDR3 DNA: TGTGCCAGCAGCCGCACTATAAATACGCAGTATTTT
V gene: TRBV7-2
J gene: TRBJ2-3
clone size: many
D gene: .

CDR3 protein: CASSAGRGQASGNTIYF
CDR3 DNA: TGTGCCAGCAGCGCGGGGAGGGGGCAAGCCTCTGGAAACACCATATATTTT
V gene: TRBV9
J gene: TRBJ1-3
clone size: few
D gene: TRBD1

CDR3 protein: CASRDRRTSGNGYTF
CDR3 DNA: TGTGCCAGCAGAGATAGGCGTACAAGCGGTAATGGCTACACCTTC
V gene: TRBV28
J gene: TRBJ1-2
clone size: many
D gene: .